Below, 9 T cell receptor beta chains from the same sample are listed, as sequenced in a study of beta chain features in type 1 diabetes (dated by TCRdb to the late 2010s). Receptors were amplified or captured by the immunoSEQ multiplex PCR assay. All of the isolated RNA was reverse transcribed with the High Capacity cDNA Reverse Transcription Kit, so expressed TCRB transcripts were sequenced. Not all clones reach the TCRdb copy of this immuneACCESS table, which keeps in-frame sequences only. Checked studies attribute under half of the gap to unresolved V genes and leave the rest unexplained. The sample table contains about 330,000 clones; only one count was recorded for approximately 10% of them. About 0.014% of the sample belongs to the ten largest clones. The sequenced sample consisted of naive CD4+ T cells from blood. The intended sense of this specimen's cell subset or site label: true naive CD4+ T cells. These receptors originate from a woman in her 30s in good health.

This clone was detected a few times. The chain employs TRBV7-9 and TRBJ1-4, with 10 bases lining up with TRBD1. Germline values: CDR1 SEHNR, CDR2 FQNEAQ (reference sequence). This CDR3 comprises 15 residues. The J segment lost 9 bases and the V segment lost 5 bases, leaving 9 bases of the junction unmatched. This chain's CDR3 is CASSGTGTGEQKLFF. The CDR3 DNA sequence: TGTGCCAGCAGCGGGACCGGGACAGGGGAGCAAAAACTGTTTTTT.

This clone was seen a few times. The DNA for the CDR3 is TGCGCCAGCAGCCAAGAAGGCAGGGGAAATGAGCAGTACTTC. Translated, it gives CASSQEGRGNEQYF. The V and J genes are TRBV4-3 and TRBJ2-7, with D possibly matching TRBD1 (6 bases). Deletions cut 0 bases from V and 7 bases from J, with 13 bases between. The CDR3 loop spans 14 amino acids. Germline CDR1 and CDR2: LGHNA and YSLEER.

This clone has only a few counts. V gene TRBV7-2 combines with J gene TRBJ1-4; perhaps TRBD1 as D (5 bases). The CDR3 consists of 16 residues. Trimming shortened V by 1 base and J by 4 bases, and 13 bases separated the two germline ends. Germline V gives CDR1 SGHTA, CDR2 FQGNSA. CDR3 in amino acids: CASSLGDSHFNEKLFF. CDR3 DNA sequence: TGTGCCAGCAGCTTAGGCGACAGCCACTTTAATGAAAAACTGTTTTTT.

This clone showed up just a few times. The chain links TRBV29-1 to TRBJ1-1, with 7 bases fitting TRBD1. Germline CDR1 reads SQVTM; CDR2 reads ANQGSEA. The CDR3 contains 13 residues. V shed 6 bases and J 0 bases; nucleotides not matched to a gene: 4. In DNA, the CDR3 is TGCAGCGTGACAGGGATTATGAACACTGAAGCTTTCTTT. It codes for CSVTGIMNTEAFF.

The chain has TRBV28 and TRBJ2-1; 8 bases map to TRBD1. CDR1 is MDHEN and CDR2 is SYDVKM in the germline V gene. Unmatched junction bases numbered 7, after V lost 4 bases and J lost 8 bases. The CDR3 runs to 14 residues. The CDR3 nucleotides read TGTGCCAGCAGTTACGGGACAGGCGGGGATGAGCAGTTCTTC. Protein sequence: CASSYGTGGDEQFF.

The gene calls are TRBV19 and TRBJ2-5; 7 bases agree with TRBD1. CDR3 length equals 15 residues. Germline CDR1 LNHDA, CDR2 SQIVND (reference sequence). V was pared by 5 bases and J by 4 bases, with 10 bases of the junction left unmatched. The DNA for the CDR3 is TGTGCCAGTAGTTCCCAGACAGGGACGGGAGAGACCCAGTACTTC. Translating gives CASSSQTGTGETQYF.

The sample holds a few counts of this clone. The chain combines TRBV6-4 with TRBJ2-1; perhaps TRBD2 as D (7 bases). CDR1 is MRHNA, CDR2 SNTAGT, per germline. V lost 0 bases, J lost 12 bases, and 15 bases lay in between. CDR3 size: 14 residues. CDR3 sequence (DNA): TGTGCCAGCAGTGACTCTCTAGGGGGGGTAAGGCAGTTCTTC. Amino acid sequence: CASSDSLGGVRQFF.

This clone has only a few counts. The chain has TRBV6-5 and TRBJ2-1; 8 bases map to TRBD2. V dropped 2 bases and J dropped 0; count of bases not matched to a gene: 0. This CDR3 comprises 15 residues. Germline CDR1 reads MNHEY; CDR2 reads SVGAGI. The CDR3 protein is CASSYTSGSYNEQFF. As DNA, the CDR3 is TGTGCCAGCAGTTACACTAGCGGCTCCTACAATGAGCAGTTCTTC.

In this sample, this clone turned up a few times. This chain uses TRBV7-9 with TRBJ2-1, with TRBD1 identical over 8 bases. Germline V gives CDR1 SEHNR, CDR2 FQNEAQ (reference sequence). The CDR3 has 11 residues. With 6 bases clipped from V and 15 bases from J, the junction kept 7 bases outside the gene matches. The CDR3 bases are TGTGCCAGCAGGAAGACAGGGGTTTGGTTCTTC. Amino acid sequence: CASRKTGVWFF.